This T cell receptor beta chain originates from a study of blood T cell repertoires in COVID-19. CDR3 length: 21 amino acids. Per the germline V gene, CDR1 is KGHDR and CDR2 is SFDVKD. The V gene end was trimmed by 4 bases and the J gene end by 5 bases; junction bases not matched to a gene: 22. Profiled with immunoSEQ multiplex PCR; TCRdb holds only in-frame clones, not every one. The sample lists some 240,000 clones, about 86% occurring once. The V call is TRBV24-1, the J call TRBJ1-5, with 10 bases that match TRBD1. Sequenced sample: peripheral blood. This clonotype was sampled from a woman of 80 years or more with acute or convalescent COVID-19. The CDR3 spells CATSDQSHRQGAPGLHQPQHF. CDR3 nucleotides: TGTGCCACCAGTGACCAATCCCATCGACAGGGGGCGCCGGGATTGCATCAGCCCCAGCATTTT.